This is a list of T cell receptor beta chains from one sample in a study of blood T cells in healthy people across ages. TCRdb reprocessed the 5' RACE reads via MiXCR and lists one record per CDR3 protein. The sample has 700,000 or so distinct CDR3 sequences, approximately 40% seen once. Sequencing was carried out using blood. These receptors came from a man at least 80 years old in good health. Each CDR3 is given with its conserved first and last residue. D genes are given only for firm matches. Size values are once, few and many counts, or a class for expanded clones, and some rows have none.

V	J	size	D	CDR3	DNA
TRBV7-2	TRBJ2-7	-	TRBD2	CASSLTSGGANEQYF	TGTGCCAGCAGCTTGACTAGCGGGGGGGCCAATGAGCAGTACTTC
TRBV6-2/TRBV6-3	TRBJ2-5	few	-	CASSDSHQETQYF	TGTGCCAGCAGTGACAGTCACCAAGAGACCCAGTACTTC
TRBV9	TRBJ2-1	few	-	CASSATSGSYNEQFF	TGTGCCAGCAGCGCCACTAGTGGCTCCTACAATGAGCAGTTCTTC
TRBV7-9	TRBJ2-7	-	TRBD1	CASSLDGQGGDEQYF	TGTGCCAGCAGCTTAGATGGACAGGGGGGCGACGAGCAGTACTTC
TRBV7-2	TRBJ2-7	few	-	CASSPSSVLSYEQYF	TGTGCCAGCAGCCCGTCTAGCGTTCTCTCCTACGAGCAGTACTTC
TRBV29-1	TRBJ2-5	many	TRBD1	CSVDPVGQGPETQYF	TGCAGCGTTGATCCGGTAGGACAGGGGCCAGAGACCCAGTACTTC
TRBV6-5	TRBJ2-1	few	-	CASSYRGGGPFF	TGTGCCAGCAGTTACCGAGGAGGCGGACCGTTCTTC
TRBV14	TRBJ2-1	-	TRBD2	CASSQDGLAGGNEQFF	TGTGCCAGCAGCCAAGATGGGCTAGCGGGGGGCAATGAGCAGTTCTTC
TRBV20-1	TRBJ2-7	many	-	CSARDPRSGLPYEQYF	TGCAGTGCTAGAGACCCTCGTAGCGGCCTTCCCTACGAGCAGTACTTC
TRBV30	TRBJ2-4	once	-	CAWSVQGPKYF	TGTGCCTGGAGTGTACAAGGACCAAAGTACTTC
TRBV14	TRBJ2-1	many	-	CASSQDGTYYNEQFF	TGTGCCAGCAGCCAAGATGGTACATACTACAATGAGCAGTTCTTC
TRBV6-2/TRBV6-3	TRBJ1-5	-	TRBD1	CASSYSGQGISNQPQHF	TGTGCCAGCAGTTACTCGGGACAGGGAATTAGCAATCAGCCCCAGCATTTT
TRBV14	TRBJ1-1	-	-	CASKREALDTEAFF	TGTGCCAGCAAGAGGGAGGCCCTGGACACTGAAGCTTTCTTT
TRBV12-3/TRBV12-4	TRBJ1-1	few	-	CASRVVGGGTEAFF	TGTGCCAGCAGGGTAGTGGGAGGGGGCACTGAAGCTTTCTTT
TRBV7-2	TRBJ2-7	many	-	CASSLGQGMYEQYF	TGTGCCAGCAGCTTAGGGCAGGGGATGTACGAGCAGTACTTC
TRBV1	TRBJ2-7	few	-	CTSSQGQDPYEQYF	TGCACCAGCAGCCAAGGGCAGGACCCCTACGAGCAGTACTTC
TRBV3-1	TRBJ2-1	-	TRBD2	CASNLGTSGATGNEQFF	TGTGCCAGCAACCTGGGGACTAGCGGGGCGACGGGCAATGAGCAGTTCTTC
TRBV28	TRBJ2-5	-	-	CASSSSSSGSAYNEQYF	TGTGCCAGCAGCAGCTCTTCAAGCGGGTCCGCCTACAATGAGCAGTACTTC
TRBV6-2/TRBV6-3	TRBJ1-1	-	-	CASTIGGGGRRNTEAFF	TGTGCCAGCACAATCGGAGGGGGGGGCCGACGGAACACTGAAGCTTTCTTT
TRBV3-1	TRBJ2-5	-	TRBD1	CASSPRGQGKETQYF	TGTGCCAGCAGCCCGCGGGGACAGGGGAAAGAGACCCAGTACTTC
TRBV28	TRBJ2-7	few	TRBD2	CASRALGAGGPYEQYF	TGTGCCAGCAGAGCCCTTGGGGCGGGAGGGCCCTACGAGCAGTACTTC
TRBV18	TRBJ2-7	-	TRBD1	CAGSPIRQGSSYEQYF	TGTGCCGGCTCACCAATCCGACAGGGCTCATCCTACGAGCAGTACTTC
TRBV3-1	TRBJ2-6	-	-	CASSHRGGADVLTF	TGTGCCAGCAGCCACAGGGGAGGGGCCGACGTCCTGACTTTC
TRBV20-1	TRBJ2-7	-	-	CSARVEGREQYF	TGCAGTGCTAGAGTGGAGGGGCGCGAGCAGTACTTC
TRBV5-6	TRBJ2-4	few	-	CASTDAGTPSIQYF	TGTGCCAGCACCGATGCCGGGACCCCCTCCATTCAGTACTTC
TRBV12-3/TRBV12-4	TRBJ2-7	-	-	CASSVGDNRREQYF	TGTGCCAGCAGTGTTGGAGACAACCGGCGAGAGCAGTACTTC
TRBV12-3/TRBV12-4	TRBJ2-2	-	-	CASITGFGGELFF	TGTGCCAGCATCACAGGGTTCGGCGGGGAGCTGTTTTTT
TRBV11-2	TRBJ1-5	once	-	CASSKIGRGGHQPQHF	TGTGCCAGCAGCAAAATCGGACGGGGGGGACATCAGCCCCAGCATTTT
TRBV6-2/TRBV6-3	TRBJ2-1	once	-	CASSYVAANNEQFF	TGTGCCAGCAGCTACGTGGCAGCAAACAATGAGCAGTTCTTC
TRBV3-1	TRBJ2-3	-	TRBD2	CASSQELAGVGLDTQYF	TGTGCCAGCAGCCAAGAACTAGCGGGGGTTGGTCTTGATACGCAGTATTTT
TRBV4-3	TRBJ2-1	few	TRBD2	CASSQDLGLAVYNEQFF	TGCGCCAGCAGCCAAGATCTTGGACTAGCGGTTTACAATGAGCAGTTCTTC
TRBV6-1	TRBJ2-7	-	TRBD1	CASSGGTGGTYEQYF	TGTGCCAGCAGTGGAGGGACAGGGGGAACCTACGAGCAGTACTTC
TRBV30	TRBJ2-5	few	TRBD1	CAWDDRGLQETQYF	TGTGCCTGGGATGACAGGGGGCTACAAGAGACCCAGTACTTC
TRBV20-1	TRBJ2-1	-	-	CSASVDRKVRFF	TGCAGTGCTAGTGTTGACAGGAAGGTGCGGTTCTTC
TRBV6-5	TRBJ2-7	-	TRBD2	CASSGLAGAEQYF	TGTGCCAGCAGCGGACTAGCGGGAGCCGAGCAGTACTTC
TRBV6-6	TRBJ1-5	-	-	CASRYREPQPQHF	TGTGCCAGCAGGTACAGGGAGCCTCAGCCCCAGCATTTT
TRBV7-2	TRBJ2-3	-	-	CAGSVSVADTQYF	TGTGCCGGCAGCGTAAGTGTGGCAGATACGCAGTATTTT
TRBV20-1	TRBJ2-1	-	-	CSAPRGNSYNEQFF	TGCAGTGCCCCCCGGGGAAACAGCTACAATGAGCAGTTCTTC
TRBV7-8	TRBJ1-6	-	-	CASSLGVGARSNSPLHF	TGTGCCAGCAGCTTAGGTGTGGGAGCCCGCTCTAATTCACCCCTCCACTTT
TRBV20-1	TRBJ2-2	-	-	CSARLSRAAGELFF	TGCAGTGCTAGACTCTCACGCGCAGCCGGGGAGCTGTTTTTT
TRBV7-2	TRBJ1-6	-	-	CASSFASSPLHF	TGTGCCAGCAGCTTTGCCAGCTCACCCCTCCACTTT
TRBV5-5	TRBJ2-7	-	TRBD1	CASSWDRGKTYEQYF	TGTGCCAGCAGCTGGGACAGGGGGAAGACTTACGAGCAGTACTTC
TRBV24-1	TRBJ2-3	-	TRBD2	CATSDVGEGQDTQYF	TGTGCCACCAGTGATGTTGGGGAGGGCCAAGATACGCAGTATTTT
TRBV7-9	TRBJ1-6	-	-	CASSKYAGRRNSPLHF	TGTGCCAGCAGCAAATACGCAGGGAGGAGGAATTCACCCCTCCACTTT
TRBV29-1	TRBJ2-5	many	-	CSVESGGETQYF	TGCAGCGTTGAGTCCGGGGGAGAGACCCAGTACTTC
TRBV5-1	TRBJ1-2	few	TRBD1	CASSRSDRGNGYTF	TGCGCCAGCAGCCGATCTGACAGGGGAAATGGCTACACCTTC
TRBV11-2	TRBJ2-6	few	-	CASSAASSGANVLTF	TGTGCCAGCAGTGCGGCAAGCTCTGGGGCCAACGTCCTGACTTTC
TRBV7-6	TRBJ2-3	-	TRBD2	CASSPETSADTQYF	TGTGCCAGCAGTCCAGAGACTAGCGCAGATACGCAGTATTTT
TRBV2	TRBJ2-7	many	-	CASAPQVSSYEQYF	TGTGCCAGCGCGCCACAGGTTAGCTCCTACGAGCAGTACTTC
TRBV12-3/TRBV12-4	TRBJ2-1	-	-	CASSLARGSEQFF	TGTGCCAGCAGTTTGGCCCGCGGGTCTGAGCAGTTCTTC
TRBV12-3/TRBV12-4	TRBJ2-7	-	-	CASSSSYRGTAYF	TGTGCCAGCAGTTCAAGCTACCGCGGGACAGCGTACTTC
TRBV9	TRBJ2-1	-	-	CASSVGQPHQFGNEQFF	TGTGCCAGCAGCGTAGGACAGCCCCATCAATTTGGCAATGAGCAGTTCTTC
TRBV20-1	TRBJ2-4	-	TRBD2	CSAPRGGEQYF	TGCAGTGCCCCTCGGGGGGGGGAGCAGTACTTC